This T cell receptor (beta chain) was obtained from a study of cytomegalovirus exposure and HLA in healthy donors. Study-level information: Falling in the Caucasian-associated ancestry cluster were 81% of some 400 genotyped donors.

With regard to this clone: The antigen is unknown.

General observations from the study: A link between a missense DCLRE1C variant and TCR beta V- and J-gene trimming emerged from a later analysis. The authors reported that TCR beta sequences could predict HLA-A and HLA-B alleles. These predictions were accurate for most subjects in the first cohort.

V was clipped by 7 bases and J by 0 bases, with 5 bases between them. This CDR3 spans 11 amino acids. Germline lookup yields CDR1 SGDLS and CDR2 YYNGEE. The PCR ran on 60 Vbeta and 13 Jbeta primers. The data were produced by immunoSEQ multiplex PCR, yet TCRdb's version contains in-frame clones alone and is incomplete. Of more than 150,000 clones listed, over 65% were seen once; the top ten hold about 1.5%. The TCR originated in a man between 18 and 29 years old in good health and CMV-seronegative. Source material: PBMCs. This chain uses TRBV9 with TRBJ2-7; D is ambiguous. The CDR3, as DNA: TGTGCCAGCCCCGGCTCCTACGAGCAGTACTTC. Its translation: CASPGSYEQYF.